A selection of T cell receptor beta chains follows, all from one sample in a study of CD8 T cells in ankylosing spondylitis. TCRdb re-analysed the 5' RACE reads in MiXCR, keeping a single row per CDR3 protein. The data contain approximately 540,000 distinct CDR3 sequences, over 9.5% of them seen just once; the ten biggest clones take up about 6.5%. The sequencing sample was made of blood, either unsorted or a sorted T cell fraction (not recorded which). The receptor source for this set is a male donor with ankylosing spondylitis. Each CDR3 is given with its conserved first and last residue. Fields, in order: V gene, clone size, D gene, J gene, CDR3 protein, CDR3 DNA. D genes are given only for firm matches. Clone size is shown for a subset of rows, as once, few, many or a class of expanded clone.

TRBV20-1,many,NA,TRBJ1-1,CSASSPQTNEAFF,TGCAGTGCTAGCTCCCCCCAGACAAATGAAGCTTTCTTT
TRBV12-3/TRBV12-4,NA,TRBD1,TRBJ1-1,CASSLGTGTGPFEAFF,TGTGCCAGCAGTTTAGGGACCGGGACAGGGCCTTTTGAAGCTTTCTTT
TRBV11-3,few,NA,TRBJ2-1,CASSLGDHGDEQFF,TGTGCCAGCAGCCTCGGGGATCACGGGGATGAGCAGTTCTTC
TRBV11-2,many,NA,TRBJ1-1,CASSLTRSYTEAFF,TGTGCCAGCAGCTTAACGAGGTCTTACACTGAAGCTTTCTTT
TRBV20-1,many,NA,TRBJ2-1,CSATRVGEQFF,TGCAGTGCCACTAGGGTTGGCGAGCAGTTCTTC
TRBV7-2,NA,NA,TRBJ1-2,CASSPVGGDGYTF,TGTGCCAGCAGCCCCGTTGGGGGGGATGGCTACACCTTC
TRBV20-1,few,NA,TRBJ1-1,CSASLGRVWTEAFF,TGCAGTGCTAGTTTGGGGCGCGTGTGGACTGAAGCTTTCTTT
TRBV7-2,few,TRBD2,TRBJ2-1,CASSLKAGVSNEQFF,TGTGCCAGCAGCTTGAAAGCGGGAGTCAGTAATGAGCAGTTCTTC
TRBV10-3,NA,TRBD1,TRBJ2-3,CAISPDRDDTQYF,TGTGCCATCAGCCCAGACAGGGATGATACGCAGTATTTT
TRBV5-1,few,NA,TRBJ2-1,CASSVRSGTTWDEQFF,TGCGCCAGCAGCGTAAGGTCGGGGACAACTTGGGATGAGCAGTTCTTC
TRBV11-2,many,TRBD2,TRBJ2-7,CASSTGLAHEQYF,TGTGCCAGCAGCACCGGACTAGCCCACGAGCAGTACTTC
TRBV20-1,few,NA,TRBJ2-3,CSAVGGAESTDTQYF,TGCAGTGCTGTCGGTGGAGCCGAGAGCACAGATACGCAGTATTTT
TRBV12-3/TRBV12-4,many,TRBD2,TRBJ2-3,CASSPGLAVSTDTQYF,TGTGCCAGCAGTCCGGGACTAGCGGTTAGCACAGATACGCAGTATTTT
TRBV7-6,NA,NA,TRBJ2-1,CASSLEVVLSDEQFF,TGTGCCAGCAGCTTAGAGGTAGTCCTCTCGGATGAGCAGTTCTTC
TRBV24-1,NA,NA,TRBJ1-5,CATSDHQGDQPQHF,TGTGCCACCAGTGACCATCAAGGGGATCAGCCCCAGCATTTT
TRBV3-1,few,NA,TRBJ2-3,CASSHHGAVQGDTQYF,TGTGCCAGCAGCCACCACGGAGCGGTCCAGGGAGATACGCAGTATTTT
TRBV20-1,once,NA,TRBJ2-7,CSAARSFQYF,TGCAGTGCTGCAAGGAGCTTCCAGTACTTC
TRBV20-1,NA,TRBD2,TRBJ2-1,CSARWLAGDSSYNEQFF,TGCAGTGCTAGGTGGCTAGCGGGAGACTCCTCCTACAATGAGCAGTTCTTC
TRBV20-1,NA,NA,TRBJ1-2,CSARELGGADYGYTF,TGCAGTGCTAGAGAATTAGGAGGCGCGGACTATGGCTACACCTTC
TRBV11-3,few,NA,TRBJ1-1,CASSLIRGNTEAFF,TGTGCCAGCAGCTTAATAAGGGGGAACACTGAAGCTTTCTTT
TRBV28,NA,NA,TRBJ2-3,CASSFTGSRPPDTQYF,TGTGCCAGCAGTTTCACCGGGAGTAGACCTCCAGATACGCAGTATTTT
TRBV5-1,many,TRBD2,TRBJ2-1,CASSIGTSGRAFDEQFF,TGCGCCAGCAGTATAGGGACTAGCGGGAGAGCCTTCGATGAGCAGTTCTTC
TRBV18,NA,NA,TRBJ1-4,CASSALLGEKLFF,TGTGCCAGCTCCGCCCTACTCGGGGAAAAACTGTTTTTT
TRBV5-5,few,NA,TRBJ1-1,CASSLLLSAREAFF,TGTGCCAGCAGCTTGTTACTCAGCGCCCGTGAAGCTTTCTTT
TRBV5-1,few,NA,TRBJ2-1,CASSLLGRGSHNEQFF,TGCGCCAGCAGCCTCTTGGGTCGGGGTTCACACAATGAGCAGTTCTTC
TRBV20-1,NA,TRBD1,TRBJ1-1,CSARDPQDRDTEAFF,TGCAGTGCTAGAGATCCCCAGGACAGGGACACTGAAGCTTTCTTT
TRBV27,few,NA,TRBJ1-6,CASTDYRDVHSPLHF,TGTGCCAGCACCGATTACCGGGACGTTCATTCACCCCTCCACTTT
TRBV11-2,few,TRBD2,TRBJ2-2,CASSLDPTSGATGELFF,TGTGCCAGCAGCTTAGATCCGACTAGCGGGGCAACCGGGGAGCTGTTTTTT
TRBV20-1,NA,NA,TRBJ1-4,CSARPRGPVGNEKLFF,TGCAGTGCTAGGCCCAGGGGTCCAGTTGGAAATGAAAAACTGTTTTTT
TRBV20-1,NA,NA,TRBJ2-1,CSARDLSGRSYNEQFF,TGCAGTGCTAGAGATCTAAGCGGACGCTCCTACAATGAGCAGTTCTTC
TRBV24-1,NA,TRBD2,TRBJ2-1,CATSEALAGGNNEQFF,TGTGCCACCAGTGAAGCACTAGCGGGAGGTAACAATGAGCAGTTCTTC
TRBV25-1,NA,TRBD1,TRBJ2-1,CASSEYMGQGAGKGEQFF,TGTGCCAGCAGTGAATACATGGGACAGGGGGCGGGGAAGGGTGAGCAGTTCTTC
TRBV5-1,few,TRBD2,TRBJ2-2,CASSFLAGTTGELFF,TGCGCCAGCAGCTTTCTAGCGGGAACTACCGGGGAGCTGTTTTTT
TRBV3-1,many,NA,TRBJ2-1,CASRQGTHNNEQFF,TGTGCCAGCCGGCAGGGGACCCATAACAATGAGCAGTTCTTC
TRBV20-1,NA,NA,TRBJ2-1,CSAGKLGDEQFF,TGCAGTGCTGGCAAACTAGGTGATGAGCAGTTCTTC
TRBV7-8,NA,TRBD2,TRBJ2-1,CASRFSGTTSEQFF,TGTGCCAGCAGGTTCTCCGGGACTACCTCCGAGCAGTTCTTC
TRBV25-1,NA,NA,TRBJ2-3,CASSEFGIRGTDTQYF,TGTGCCAGCAGTGAATTTGGGATTCGGGGCACAGATACGCAGTATTTT
TRBV6-1,NA,NA,TRBJ1-1,CASTNSGLASEAFF,TGTGCCAGCACCAATTCGGGGTTGGCATCCGAAGCTTTCTTT
TRBV14,many,NA,TRBJ2-3,CASSQFLYDTQYF,TGTGCCAGCAGCCAATTTCTCTACGATACGCAGTATTTT
TRBV24-1,few,NA,TRBJ2-5,CATERAETQYF,TGTGCCACCGAGCGGGCAGAGACCCAGTACTTC
TRBV10-3,few,NA,TRBJ2-7,CAISDPGVAYEQYF,TGTGCCATCAGTGACCCAGGGGTAGCCTACGAGCAGTACTTC
TRBV11-2,many,TRBD1,TRBJ1-6,CASRRDDRGRFNSPLHF,TGTGCCAGCAGGCGAGACGACAGGGGCCGTTTTAATTCACCCCTCCACTTT